A selection of T cell receptor beta chains follows, all from one sample in a study of blood T cell repertoires in COVID-19. Profiled with immunoSEQ multiplex PCR; TCRdb holds only in-frame clones, not every one. There are about 140,000 clones in the sample; about 84% occur only once, and approximately 6.5% lies in the top ten. Sequencing was done on a sample of peripheral blood. The receptors derive from a human donor in a cohort sampled during active COVID-19. Each CDR3 is given with its conserved first and last residue. The D gene is left open where the match is weak. Clone sizes are given selectively: once, few, many, or a class where the clone is expanded.

TRBV7-6,.,.,TRBJ2-2,CASSLRSRNTGELFF,TGTGCCAGCAGCTTACGGTCGAGGAACACCGGGGAGCTGTTTTTT
TRBV18,.,.,TRBJ2-6,CASRSGANVLTF,TGTGCCAGTCGCTCTGGGGCCAACGTCCTGACTTTC
TRBV5-1,.,.,TRBJ2-1,CASSPEIQGFNEQFF,TGCGCCAGCAGCCCAGAGATTCAGGGTTTCAATGAGCAGTTCTTC
TRBV19,.,.,TRBJ1-5,CASSIAQGIQPQHF,TGTGCCAGTAGTATAGCACAGGGTATCCAGCCCCAGCATTTT
TRBV5-4,TRBD1,.,TRBJ1-5,CASSLGPGTDNQPQHF,TGTGCCAGCAGCTTGGGACCAGGGACAGACAATCAGCCCCAGCATTTT
TRBV6-1,.,.,TRBJ1-6,CASSDAAGPDSPLHF,TGTGCCAGCAGTGATGCGGCAGGGCCGGATTCACCCCTCCACTTT
TRBV10-3,.,.,TRBJ1-6,CAISRPGDSPLHF,TGTGCCATCAGCCGGCCAGGGGATTCACCCCTCCACTTT
TRBV19,TRBD1,.,TRBJ1-2,CASRRGGADYGYTF,TGTGCCAGTAGGAGAGGGGGCGCCGACTATGGCTACACCTTC
TRBV5-4,.,.,TRBJ2-2,CASRRAGTGELFF,TGTGCCAGCAGGAGGGCGGGGACCGGGGAGCTGTTTTTT
TRBV5-5,TRBD2,.,TRBJ2-5,CASSFGLAAETQYF,TGTGCCAGCAGCTTCGGACTAGCGGCGGAGACCCAGTACTTC
TRBV5-4,.,.,TRBJ2-5,CASSLAAGLQETQYF,TGTGCCAGCAGCTTGGCGGCAGGCCTTCAAGAGACCCAGTACTTC
TRBV5-1,TRBD1,once,TRBJ1-1,CASSWGTGANTEAFF,TGCGCCAGCAGCTGGGGGACAGGGGCAAACACTGAAGCTTTCTTT
TRBV14,TRBD2,.,TRBJ2-7,CASSQGRGGAYEQYF,TGTGCCAGCAGCCAAGGGCGGGGGGGAGCCTACGAGCAGTACTTC
TRBV7-9,.,.,TRBJ1-2,CASRGGGDPRYGYTF,TGTGCCAGCAGGGGGGGAGGGGATCCCCGCTATGGCTACACCTTC
TRBV5-6,TRBD1,.,TRBJ1-1,CASSAGQGAEAFF,TGTGCCAGCAGCGCGGGACAGGGAGCTGAAGCTTTCTTT
TRBV15,TRBD1,once,TRBJ1-1,CATSRGGGYAEAFF,TGTGCCACCAGCAGAGGAGGGGGCTACGCTGAAGCTTTCTTT
TRBV5-1,.,.,TRBJ2-5,CASSFSQEGTQYF,TGCGCCAGCAGCTTTTCCCAGGAGGGGACCCAGTACTTC
TRBV5-1,TRBD2,.,TRBJ2-7,CASSLESSGGVEQYF,TGCGCCAGCAGCTTGGAGTCTAGCGGGGGGGTTGAGCAGTACTTC
TRBV6-5,.,.,TRBJ1-5,CASSYSPDSGQPQHF,TGTGCCAGCAGTTACAGCCCCGATTCGGGTCAGCCCCAGCATTTT
TRBV12-5,TRBD1,.,TRBJ2-1,CASAPDRGLFF,TGTGCTAGTGCTCCTGACAGGGGGCTCTTCTTC
TRBV7-2,.,.,TRBJ2-3,CASSLGGLTDTQYF,TGTGCCAGCAGCTTAGGTGGACTGACAGATACGCAGTATTTT
TRBV28,.,.,TRBJ2-3,CASSLSAGSSTDTQYF,TGTGCCAGCAGTTTATCAGCGGGCTCTAGCACAGATACGCAGTATTTT
TRBV7-9,.,.,TRBJ1-4,CASSNQGLTRNEKLFF,TGTGCCAGCAGCAACCAGGGACTGACTAGGAATGAAAAACTGTTTTTT
TRBV10-3,TRBD1,.,TRBJ2-7,CAINRDRGRGTYEQYF,TGTGCCATCAATCGGGACAGGGGAAGGGGAACCTACGAGCAGTACTTC
TRBV6-4,.,.,TRBJ2-7,CASSDSTVFTTLAADEQYF,TGTGCCAGCAGTGACTCCACAGTGTTCACAACCCTAGCCGCGGACGAGCAGTACTTC
TRBV11-2,.,.,TRBJ2-7,CASSSGAYEQYF,TGTGCCAGCAGCTCGGGGGCCTACGAGCAGTACTTC
TRBV9,.,.,TRBJ2-5,CASSVATGRTQYF,TGTGCCAGCAGCGTAGCTACAGGGCGGACCCAGTACTTC
TRBV9,.,.,TRBJ2-7,CASSVTGQPSYEQYF,TGTGCCAGCAGCGTAACGGGACAACCTTCCTACGAGCAGTACTTC
TRBV3-1/TRBV3-2,.,.,TRBJ1-5,CASSQEGLGPQHF,TGTGCCAGCAGCCAAGAAGGACTGGGGCCCCAGCATTTT
TRBV5-4,.,.,TRBJ2-5,CASSLVGAQETQYF,TGTGCCAGCAGCTTAGTTGGGGCCCAAGAGACCCAGTACTTC
TRBV5-1,TRBD1,.,TRBJ2-1,CASSSSGTGGLNEQFF,TGCGCCAGCAGCTCCTCCGGGACAGGGGGCTTGAACGAGCAGTTCTTC
TRBV7-2,.,.,TRBJ2-7,CASSHTTAYEQYF,TGTGCCAGCAGCCATACTACCGCCTACGAGCAGTACTTC
TRBV21-1,.,.,TRBJ1-5,CASSKGRGTGSCQPQHF,TGTGCCAGCAGCAAAGGGAGAGGGACAGGGAGCTGTCAGCCCCAGCATTTT
TRBV4-3,TRBD2,.,TRBJ2-1,CASSQGRGTSYEQFF,TGCGCCAGCAGCCAAGGGCGAGGGACTAGTTATGAGCAGTTCTTC
TRBV6-5,.,.,TRBJ1-3,CASRQYSGNTIYF,TGTGCCAGCAGACAGTACTCTGGAAACACCATATATTTT
TRBV19,.,.,TRBJ1-5,CASSIFKGGSQHF,TGTGCCAGTAGTATTTTTAAGGGGGGGTCCCAGCATTTT
TRBV7-3,.,.,TRBJ2-1,CASSPGTAGNEQFF,TGTGCCAGCAGCCCAGGAACAGCGGGCAATGAGCAGTTCTTC
TRBV5-1,TRBD1,.,TRBJ1-4,CASTRTGSGGTTNEKLFF,TGCGCCAGCACCCGGACCGGGTCAGGGGGGACAACTAATGAAAAACTGTTTTTT
TRBV6-2/TRBV6-3,TRBD1,.,TRBJ2-5,CASSSPTGEETQYF,TGTGCCAGCAGTTCCCCTACAGGGGAGGAGACCCAGTACTTC
TRBV19,.,.,TRBJ1-2,CASSITSRGVSGYTF,TGTGCCAGTAGTATTACGTCCAGGGGTGTAAGTGGCTACACCTTC
TRBV6-5,TRBD2,.,TRBJ2-7,CASSQTSGGGEQYF,TGTGCCAGCAGTCAGACTAGCGGGGGCGGCGAGCAGTACTTC
TRBV10-3,.,few,TRBJ1-5,CASQKETDQPQHF,TGTGCCTCTCAGAAAGAGACTGATCAGCCCCAGCATTTT
TRBV7-2,TRBD2,.,TRBJ2-1,CASSLESSGGYNEQFF,TGTGCCAGCAGCTTAGAGTCCAGCGGGGGTTACAATGAGCAGTTCTTC